A single T cell receptor (beta chain) is shown here with its context. The target antigen is unknown. Germline V gene sequence: CDR1 SNHLY, CDR2 FYNNEI. Unmatched junction bases numbered 8, after V lost 4 bases and J lost 6 bases. The length of the CDR3 is 16 residues. This entry is derived from a study of spatial heterogeneity in lung cancer. Across the whole study: Mean representation of each unique TCR and UMI combination in the raw reads exceeded 9.5 occurrences.

General study findings and limits: Ubiquitous expanded tumor TCRs were seen in blood more at resection than at follow-up.

Time point: sample taken at primary tumor resection. Whole RNA, which was extracted from tumor, nontumor lung tissue or frozen PBMC, was sequenced without any cell sorting. The cohort: over 65 early-stage, untreated non-small cell lung cancer patients. TCRdb analysed the 5' RACE reads with MiXCR anew, one entry per CDR3 protein. This table has fewer than 45,000 distinct CDR3 sequences, approximately 6.5% appearing once. The specimen comprised PBMCs, sampled at surgery. The sequence was obtained from a female donor with early-stage non-small cell lung cancer. V usage is TRBV2 and J usage is TRBJ2-4, with 11 nucleotides matching TRBD2. CDR3 in amino acids: CASSVAGLAGGNIQYF. As DNA, the CDR3 is TGTGCCAGCAGTGTTGCTGGCCTAGCGGGGGGAAACATTCAGTACTTC. Full variable domain (missing parts from reference TRBV2 and TRBJ2-4): EPEVTQTPSHQVTQMGQEVILRCVPISNHLYFYWYRQILGQKVEFLVSFYNNEISEKSEIFDDQFSVERPDGSNFTLKIRSTKLEDSAMYFCASSVAGLAGGNIQYFGAGTRLSVL.